There are a few counts of the clone carrying this TCR beta chain. Its antigen is unidentified. The sample is drawn from a study of human T cells and chemical hapten exposure. Findings of the study overall: The donor cohort had alopecia, so its immune response may not match that of healthy people.

Via MiXCR, TCRdb re-called the RACE reads, giving one row per CDR3 protein. The table lists 80,000 to 100,000 distinct CDR3 sequences, about 10% of them singletons. Germline CDR1 MNHEY, CDR2 SVGEGT. The V gene end was trimmed by 6 bases and the J gene end by 0 bases; junction bases not matched to a gene: 7. The CDR3 spans 15 residues. The time point here: patch test 2, 6 weeks after DPC sensitization. Treatment of the sample: therapeutic diphenylcyclopropenone sensitization with weekly scalp DPC. The sample was whole blood, taken in connection with sensitization to the hapten diphenylcyclopropenone (DPC). This clonotype was obtained from a woman aged 50 to 65 with alopecia areata. Some clones in this sample may be carry-over from other donors' samples. The gene calls are TRBV6-2 or TRBV6-3 and TRBJ2-7, with 8 bases fitting TRBD1. As DNA, the CDR3 is TGTGCCAGCAGCCAACGGACAGGGAGCTCCTACGAGCAGTACTTC. Translated: CASSQRTGSSYEQYF.